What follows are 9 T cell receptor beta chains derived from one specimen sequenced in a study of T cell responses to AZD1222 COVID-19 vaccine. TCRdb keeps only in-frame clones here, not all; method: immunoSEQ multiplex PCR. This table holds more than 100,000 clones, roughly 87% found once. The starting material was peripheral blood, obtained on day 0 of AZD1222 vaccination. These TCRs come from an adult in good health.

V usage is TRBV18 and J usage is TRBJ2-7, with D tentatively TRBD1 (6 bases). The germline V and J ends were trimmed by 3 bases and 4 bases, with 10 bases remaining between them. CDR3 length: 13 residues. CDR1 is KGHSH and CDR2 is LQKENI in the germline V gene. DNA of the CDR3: TGTGCCAGCTCACCGGGGGCCCCTTACGAGCAGTACTTC. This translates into CASSPGAPYEQYF.

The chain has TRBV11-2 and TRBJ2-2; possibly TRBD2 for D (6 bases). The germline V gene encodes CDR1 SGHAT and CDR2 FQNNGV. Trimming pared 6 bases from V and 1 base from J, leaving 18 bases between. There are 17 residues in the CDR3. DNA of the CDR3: TGTGCCAGCAGGTCCCCGGGACGGGGAGGGAACACCGGGGAGCTGTTTTTT. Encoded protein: CASRSPGRGGNTGELFF.

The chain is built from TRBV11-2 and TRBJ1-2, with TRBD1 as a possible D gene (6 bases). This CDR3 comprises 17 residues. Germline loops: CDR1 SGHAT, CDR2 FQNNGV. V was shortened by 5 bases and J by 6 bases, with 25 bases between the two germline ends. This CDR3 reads CASSGRTDSKAVDGYTF. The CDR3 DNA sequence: TGTGCCAGCAGCGGCCGGACAGATAGTAAGGCAGTGGATGGCTACACCTTC.

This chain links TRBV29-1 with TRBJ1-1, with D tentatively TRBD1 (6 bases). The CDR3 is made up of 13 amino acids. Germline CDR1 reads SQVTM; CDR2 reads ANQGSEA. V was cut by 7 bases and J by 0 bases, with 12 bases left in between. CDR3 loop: CSAGGLMNTEAFF. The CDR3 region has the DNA TGCAGCGCCGGGGGCCTTATGAACACTGAAGCTTTCTTT.

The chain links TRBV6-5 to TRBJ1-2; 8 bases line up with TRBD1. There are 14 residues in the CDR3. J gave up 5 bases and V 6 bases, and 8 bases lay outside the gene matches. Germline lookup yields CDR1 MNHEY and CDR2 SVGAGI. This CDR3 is CASSVDRGRYGYTF. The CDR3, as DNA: TGTGCCAGCAGCGTCGACAGGGGCCGGTATGGCTACACCTTC.

The CDR3 DNA reads as TGTGCCAGCAGTCCTCCCGGGACTAGGACCGGGGAGCTGTTTTTT. It is translated as CASSPPGTRTGELFF. The rearrangement joins TRBV28 to TRBJ2-2; TRBD2 aligns across 8 bases. CDR1 is MDHEN, CDR2 SYDVKM, per germline. CDR3 size: 15 residues. Unmatched junction bases numbered 7, after V lost 5 bases and J lost 5 bases.

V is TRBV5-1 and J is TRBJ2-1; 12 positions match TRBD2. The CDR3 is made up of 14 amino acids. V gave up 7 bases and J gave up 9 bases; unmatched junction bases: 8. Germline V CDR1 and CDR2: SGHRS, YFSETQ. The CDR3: CASAAASGGAEQFF. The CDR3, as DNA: TGCGCCAGCGCGGCGGCTAGCGGGGGGGCTGAGCAGTTCTTC. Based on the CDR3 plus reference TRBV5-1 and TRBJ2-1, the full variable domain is KAGVTQTPRYLIKTRGQQVTLSCSPISGHRSVSWYQQTPGQGLQFLFEYFSETQRNKGNFPGRFSGRQFSNSRSEMNVSTLELGDSALYLCASAAASGGAEQFFGPGTRLTVL.

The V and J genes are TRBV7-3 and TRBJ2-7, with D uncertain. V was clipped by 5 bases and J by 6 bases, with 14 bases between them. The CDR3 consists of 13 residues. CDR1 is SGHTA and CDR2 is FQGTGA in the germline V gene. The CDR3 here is CASSQGPVGEQYF. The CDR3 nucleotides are TGTGCCAGCAGCCAAGGACCCGTGGGCGAGCAGTACTTC. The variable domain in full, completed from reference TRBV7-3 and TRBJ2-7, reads GAGVSQTPSNKVTEKGKYVELRCDPISGHTALYWYRQSLGQGPEFLIYFQGTGAADDSGLPNDRFFAVRPEGSVSTLKIQRTERGDSAVYLCASSQGPVGEQYFGPGTRLTVT.

The CDR3 nucleotides are TGTGCCAGCAGCCCCCCGAGGGTGAACACTGAAGCTTTCTTT. Translating gives CASSPPRVNTEAFF. V is TRBV28 and J is TRBJ1-1, with D uncertain. Deletions cut 6 bases from V and 0 bases from J, with 11 bases between. Germline CDR1 and CDR2: MDHEN and SYDVKM. This CDR3 spans 14 amino acids.